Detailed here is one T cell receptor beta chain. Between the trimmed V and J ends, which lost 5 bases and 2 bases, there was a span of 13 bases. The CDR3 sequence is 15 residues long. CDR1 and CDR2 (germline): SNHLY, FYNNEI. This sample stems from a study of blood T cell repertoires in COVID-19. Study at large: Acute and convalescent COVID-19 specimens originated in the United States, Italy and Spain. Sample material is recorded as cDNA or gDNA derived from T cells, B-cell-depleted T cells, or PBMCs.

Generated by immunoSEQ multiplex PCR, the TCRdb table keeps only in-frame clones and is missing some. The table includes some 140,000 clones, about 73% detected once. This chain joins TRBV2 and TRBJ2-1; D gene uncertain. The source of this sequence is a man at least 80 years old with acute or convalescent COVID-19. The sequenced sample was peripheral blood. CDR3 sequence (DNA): TGTGCCAGCAGTCGACCCCATGGGCCCTACAATGAGCAGTTCTTC. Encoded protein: CASSRPHGPYNEQFF. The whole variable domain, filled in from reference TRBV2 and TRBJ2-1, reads EPEVTQTPSHQVTQMGQEVILRCVPISNHLYFYWYRQILGQKVEFLVSFYNNEISEKSEIFDDQFSVERPDGSNFTLKIRSTKLEDSAMYFCASSRPHGPYNEQFFGPGTRLTVL.